These 27 T cell receptor beta chains were all obtained from the same sample, sequenced in a study of cytomegalovirus exposure and HLA in healthy donors. PCR primers comprised 60 Vbeta and 13 Jbeta primers. The repertoire was sequenced with immunoSEQ multiplex PCR; TCRdb's copy has only in-frame clones and lacks some. The table shows some 98,000 clones, with approximately 72% occurring only once. Sample: PBMCs. All receptors derive from a man between 18 and 35 years old in good health and CMV-seropositive.

This chain uses TRBV9 with TRBJ2-7; 10 bases align to TRBD2. Germline V CDR1 and CDR2: SGDLS, YYNGEE. Unmatched junction bases numbered 3, after V lost 4 bases and J lost 2 bases. The CDR3 has 14 amino acids. In nucleotides, the CDR3 is TGTGCCAGCAGCCTGACTAGCGGGCCCTACGAGCAGTACTTC. Translated: CASSLTSGPYEQYF.

The chain uses TRBV4-1 and TRBJ1-5, with D tentatively TRBD1 (5 bases). The CDR3 length is 15 residues. Germline CDR1 is MGHRA and CDR2 is YSYEKL. Trimming shortened V by 0 bases and J by 4 bases, and 10 bases separated the two germline ends. CDR3: CASSQDQGTNQPQHF. The CDR3 DNA reads TGCGCCAGCAGCCAAGATCAGGGTACTAATCAGCCCCAGCATTTT.

The chain links TRBV2 to TRBJ2-3; D perhaps matches TRBD1 (6 bases). Trimming removed 5 bases from V and 4 bases from J, with 13 bases in between. CDR1 SNHLY and CDR2 FYNNEI come from the germline V gene. The CDR3 spans 14 residues. The CDR3 DNA is TGTGCCAGCAGTCGCACAGGGTTCGCAGATACGCAGTATTTT. This encodes CASSRTGFADTQYF.

The count of this clone is one. The rearrangement links TRBV5-1 to TRBJ2-5; the match to TRBD2 covers 9 bases. Looked up from germline, CDR1 is SGHRS and CDR2 is YFSETQ. The junction had 5 bases not matched to a gene; V was cut back by 1 base and J by 4 bases. This CDR3 comprises 15 residues. Here the CDR3 reads CASSLTAGGRETQYF. The CDR3 coding sequence is TGCGCCAGCAGCTTGACGGCGGGGGGGAGAGAGACCCAGTACTTC.

The genes are TRBV4-2 and TRBJ1-1, with 8 nucleotides matching TRBD1. The ends lost 1 base at V and 1 base at J; junction bases unmatched: 5. CDR1 and CDR2 from the germline V gene are LGHNA and YNFKEQ. The CDR3 is made up of 16 amino acids. CDR3: CASSQVVGQGNTEAFF. The CDR3 region has the DNA TGTGCCAGCAGCCAAGTAGTAGGACAGGGGAACACTGAAGCTTTCTTT.

On this clone: The sample carries other DNA sequences with the same CDR3. The rearrangement links TRBV10-3 to TRBJ1-4; TRBD1 aligns across 7 bases. With V trimmed by 4 bases and J by 5 bases, 7 bases remained unmatched. CDR3 size: 15 residues. Germline lookup yields CDR1 ENHRY and CDR2 SYGVKD. The CDR3 nucleotides read TGTGCCATCAGTGTTTCTACAGGGGCCAATGAAAAACTGTTTTTT. Residues: CAISVSTGANEKLFF.

This sequence joins TRBV13 and TRBJ2-1; 7 positions agree with TRBD2. The V gene end was trimmed by 3 bases and the J gene end by 0 bases; junction bases not matched to a gene: 5. Looked up from germline, CDR1 is PRHDT and CDR2 is FYEKMQ (reference sequence). CDR3 length equals 16 residues. The chain's CDR3 is CASSFERGSSYNEQFF. The CDR3 region has the DNA TGTGCCAGCAGCTTTGAGCGGGGAAGCTCCTACAATGAGCAGTTCTTC.

The J gene is TRBJ2-1, the V gene TRBV2; 10 bases are shared with TRBD1. The CDR3 is made up of 15 amino acids. CDR1 SNHLY and CDR2 FYNNEI come from the germline V gene. Losses at the gene ends were 6 bases for V and 4 bases for J; bases not matched to a gene: 6. CDR3 nucleotides: TGTGCCAGCAGGACCGGGACAGGGGAGTACAATGAGCAGTTCTTC. As protein: CASRTGTGEYNEQFF.

The J gene is TRBJ2-7, the V gene TRBV27; D is possibly TRBD2 (5 bases). There are 15 residues in the CDR3. CDR1 and CDR2 from the germline V gene are MNHEY and SMNVEV (reference sequence). Trimming shortened V by 0 bases and J by 0 bases, and 9 bases separated the two germline ends. CDR3: CASSLSAGGSYEQYF. The CDR3 coding sequence is TGTGCCAGCAGTTTATCCGCCGGAGGCTCCTACGAGCAGTACTTC.

The genes are TRBV7-6 and TRBJ2-7, with TRBD1 as a possible D gene (5 bases). Trimming stripped 2 bases from V and 6 bases from J, with 11 bases between. Per germline, CDR1 SGHVS and CDR2 FNYEAQ. There are 13 residues in the CDR3. CDR3 in amino acids: CASSLQGFTEQYF. CDR3 in DNA: TGTGCCAGCAGCTTACAGGGTTTTACCGAGCAGTACTTC.

CDR3 protein: CAGPSVAGGNEQFF. CDR3 coding DNA: TGTGCCGGCCCATCCGTAGCGGGGGGAAATGAGCAGTTCTTC. The rearrangement uses TRBV2 and TRBJ2-1; TRBD2 matches at 10 bases. The V gene end was trimmed by 11 bases and the J gene end by 7 bases; junction bases not matched to a gene: 11. Germline CDR1 SNHLY, CDR2 FYNNEI. The CDR3 contains 14 residues.

V and J are TRBV28 and TRBJ1-5; TRBD1 matches at 7 bases. Looked up from germline, CDR1 is MDHEN and CDR2 is SYDVKM. With V trimmed by 5 bases and J by 4 bases, 8 bases remained unmatched. The CDR3 has 15 amino acids. This CDR3 reads CASSPSTGPNQPQHF. In DNA, the CDR3 is TGTGCCAGCAGTCCCTCGACAGGGCCGAATCAGCCCCAGCATTTT.

V and J are TRBV7-9 and TRBJ1-4; D possibly corresponds to TRBD1 (6 bases). From germline, CDR1 is SEHNR and CDR2 FQNEAQ (reference sequence). The length of the CDR3 is 14 residues. The V end was cut by 5 bases, the J end by 5 bases, with 12 bases between. CDR3 in DNA: TGTGCCAGCAGCAGAACAGGGCGGAATGAAAAACTGTTTTTT. This codes for CASSRTGRNEKLFF.

The rearrangement joins TRBV5-1 to TRBJ2-3; 7 bases map to TRBD1. The CDR3 is 14 amino acids. J gave up 2 bases and V 3 bases, and 3 bases lay outside the gene matches. The germline gives CDR1 SGHRS, CDR2 YFSETQ. The CDR3 loop reads CASSSDRSTDTQYF. DNA for the CDR3: TGCGCCAGCAGCTCGGACAGGTCCACAGATACGCAGTATTTT.

The table lists this clone with a few counts. The chain employs TRBV18 and TRBJ1-3; TRBD1 aligns across 9 bases. With V trimmed by 3 bases and J by 4 bases, 10 bases remained unmatched. Germline V lookup: CDR1 KGHSH, CDR2 LQKENI. The CDR3 runs to 17 residues. This CDR3 reads CASSPTPTGGTGNTIYF. CDR3 coding DNA: TGTGCCAGCTCACCTACCCCGACAGGGGGGACCGGAAACACCATATATTTT.

The J gene is TRBJ2-5, the V gene TRBV5-1, with 8 bases aligning to TRBD2. Germline CDR1 reads SGHRS; CDR2 reads YFSETQ. V lost 2 bases, J lost 2 bases, and 5 bases stayed unmatched. The CDR3 covers 15 residues. CDR3 loop: CASSFSSGVQETQYF. The CDR3 DNA reads as TGCGCCAGCAGCTTCAGTAGCGGGGTTCAAGAGACCCAGTACTTC. Looking up the rest from reference TRBV5-1 and TRBJ2-5 gives the full variable domain: KAGVTQTPRYLIKTRGQQVTLSCSPISGHRSVSWYQQTPGQGLQFLFEYFSETQRNKGNFPGRFSGRQFSNSRSEMNVSTLELGDSALYLCASSFSSGVQETQYFGPGTRLLVL.

This chain joins TRBV5-4 and TRBJ2-1, with 9 bases matching TRBD2. In germline, CDR1 is SGHNT, CDR2 YYREEE (reference sequence). The CDR3 is 15 amino acids. V gave up 2 bases and J gave up 2 bases; unmatched junction bases: 2. CDR3 protein: CASSFSGGAYNEQFF. DNA for the CDR3: TGTGCCAGCAGCTTTAGCGGGGGAGCCTACAATGAGCAGTTCTTC.

The genes are TRBV5-1 and TRBJ2-5; 7 positions agree with TRBD2. The CDR3 totals 16 residues. J lost 2 bases, V lost 0 bases, and 7 bases had no gene match. The germline gives CDR1 SGHRS, CDR2 YFSETQ. The CDR3 here is CASSLAVGGLQETQYF. The CDR3 DNA follows: TGCGCCAGCAGCTTGGCGGTCGGGGGACTACAAGAGACCCAGTACTTC.

The chain couples TRBV6-1 to TRBJ1-6; D not certain. V shed 1 base and J shed 0 bases, with 7 bases lying between them. In germline, CDR1 is MNHNS, CDR2 SASEGT. The CDR3 sequence is 16 residues long. CDR3 loop: CASSEGRSSYNSPLHF. In DNA form, the CDR3 reads TGTGCCAGCAGTGAAGGGCGGAGCTCCTATAATTCACCCCTCCACTTT.

The chain employs TRBV11-2 and TRBJ2-7, with TRBD1 identical over 7 bases. V gave up 2 bases and J gave up 3 bases; unmatched junction bases: 7. The CDR3 is 15 amino acids. The germline V gene has CDR1 SGHAT and CDR2 FQNNGV. CDR3 sequence reads: CASSLSDRANYEQYF. The CDR3, as DNA: TGTGCCAGCAGCTTAAGCGACAGGGCAAACTACGAGCAGTACTTC.

The chain links TRBV6-1 to TRBJ2-1; 7 bases are shared with TRBD2. The J segment lost 7 bases and the V segment lost 0 bases, leaving 0 bases of the junction unmatched. Germline CDR1 MNHNS, CDR2 SASEGT. The CDR3 is 13 residues long. DNA for the CDR3: TGTGCCAGCAGTGAAGCGCGGGGGAATGAGCAGTTCTTC. Translated: CASSEARGNEQFF.

J is TRBJ1-3 and V is TRBV7-6, with 8 positions matching TRBD1. V dropped 7 bases and J dropped 0; count of bases not matched to a gene: 2. The CDR3 has 14 residues. Germline CDR1 and CDR2: SGHVS and FNYEAQ. The CDR3 protein is CASTGTGSGNTIYF. The CDR3 DNA reads TGTGCCAGCACCGGGACAGGCTCTGGAAACACCATATATTTT.

This sequence joins TRBV2 and TRBJ2-4; the D gene is possibly TRBD2 (5 bases). V shed 3 bases and J shed 0 bases, with 6 bases lying between them. This CDR3 spans 14 amino acids. Germline assignment: CDR1 SNHLY and CDR2 FYNNEI. The CDR3 DNA follows: TGTGCCAGCAGTGACGGACTAGCCAAAAACATTCAGTACTTC. Translation: CASSDGLAKNIQYF.

The chain combines TRBV6-5 with TRBJ2-7; weak D call: TRBD2 (5 bases). Trimming took 3 bases from V and 0 from J, leaving 15 bases between them. The CDR3 is made up of 16 amino acids. Germline-derived CDR1 and CDR2 are MNHEY and SVGAGI. The CDR3 here is CASSYSEVAISYEQYF. The DNA for the CDR3 is TGTGCCAGCAGTTATTCGGAGGTAGCGATCTCCTACGAGCAGTACTTC.

This clone was counted only a few times. The chain links TRBV25-1 to TRBJ1-6; 9 bases map to TRBD1. The CDR3 is 16 amino acids. The junction had 9 bases not matched to a gene; V was cut back by 6 bases and J by 6 bases. The germline gives CDR1 MGHDK, CDR2 SYGVNS. DNA of the CDR3: TGTGCCAGCAGACTTGGGACAGGGAGTGGTAATTCACCCCTCCACTTT. This encodes CASRLGTGSGNSPLHF.

The rearrangement uses TRBV29-1 and TRBJ2-5; 9 nucleotides line up with TRBD1. The assigned J gene may be wrong: the sequence end matches TRBJ2-7 better. Germline lookup yields CDR1 SQVTM and CDR2 ANQGSEA. The CDR3 length is 13 residues. In DNA form, the CDR3 reads TGCAGCGTCACCGGGACAGGGTTGGACGAGCAGTACTTC. Translated, it gives CSVTGTGLDEQYF.

V is TRBV7-9 and J is TRBJ2-1; D may be TRBD2 (6 bases). CDR3 length: 13 residues. V dropped 6 bases and J dropped 6 bases, with 12 bases sitting between them. CDR1 and CDR2 (germline): SEHNR, FQNEAQ (reference sequence). The CDR3 sequence is CASSLGGFNEQFF. Written as DNA, the CDR3 is TGTGCCAGCAGTCTTGGAGGGTTCAATGAGCAGTTCTTC.